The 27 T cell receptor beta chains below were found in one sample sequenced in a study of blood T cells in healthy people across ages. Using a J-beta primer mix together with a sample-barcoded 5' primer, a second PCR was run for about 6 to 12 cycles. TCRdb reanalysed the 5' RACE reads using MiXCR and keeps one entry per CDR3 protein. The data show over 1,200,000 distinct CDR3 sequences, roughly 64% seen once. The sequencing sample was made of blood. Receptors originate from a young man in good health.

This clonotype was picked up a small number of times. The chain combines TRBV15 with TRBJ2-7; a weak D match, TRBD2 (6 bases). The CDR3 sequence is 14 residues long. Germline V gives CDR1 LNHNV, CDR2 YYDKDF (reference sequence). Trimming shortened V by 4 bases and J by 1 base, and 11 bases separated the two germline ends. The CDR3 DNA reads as TGTGCCACCAGCACCCTTGGGACTTCCTACGAGCAGTACTTC. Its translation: CATSTLGTSYEQYF.

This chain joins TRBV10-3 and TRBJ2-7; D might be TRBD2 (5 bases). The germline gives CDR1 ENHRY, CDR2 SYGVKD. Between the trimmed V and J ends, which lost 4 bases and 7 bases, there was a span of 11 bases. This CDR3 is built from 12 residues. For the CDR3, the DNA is TGTGCCATCAGTGTTGGGAGCAATGAGCAGTACTTC. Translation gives CAISVGSNEQYF.

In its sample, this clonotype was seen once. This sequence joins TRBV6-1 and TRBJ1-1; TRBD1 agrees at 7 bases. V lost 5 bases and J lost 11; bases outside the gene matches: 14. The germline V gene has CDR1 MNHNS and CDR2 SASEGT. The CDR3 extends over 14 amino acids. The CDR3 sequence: CASSHRDSRGRAFF. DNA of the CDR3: TGTGCCAGCAGTCACCGGGACAGCCGGGGCAGGGCTTTCTTT.

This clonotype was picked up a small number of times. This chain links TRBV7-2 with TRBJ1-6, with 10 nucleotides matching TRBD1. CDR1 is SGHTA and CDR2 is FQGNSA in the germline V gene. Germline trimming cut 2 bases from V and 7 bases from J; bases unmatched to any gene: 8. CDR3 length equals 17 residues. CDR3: CASSLIGTGVLNSPLHF. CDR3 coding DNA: TGTGCCAGCAGCTTAATCGGGACAGGGGTTTTGAATTCACCCCTCCACTTT.

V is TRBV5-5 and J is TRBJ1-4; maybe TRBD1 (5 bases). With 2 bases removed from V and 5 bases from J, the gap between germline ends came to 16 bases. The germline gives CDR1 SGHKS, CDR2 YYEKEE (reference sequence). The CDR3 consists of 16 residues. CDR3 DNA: TGTGCCAGCAGCTTACCCCTTAGGGGTCCCAATGAAAAACTGTTTTTT. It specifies CASSLPLRGPNEKLFF.

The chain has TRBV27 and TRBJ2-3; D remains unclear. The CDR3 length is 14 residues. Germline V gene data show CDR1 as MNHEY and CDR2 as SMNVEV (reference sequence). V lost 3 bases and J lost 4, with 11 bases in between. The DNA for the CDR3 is TGTGCCAGCAGTTTGGGTCCAGACCCAGATACGCAGTATTTT. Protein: CASSLGPDPDTQYF.

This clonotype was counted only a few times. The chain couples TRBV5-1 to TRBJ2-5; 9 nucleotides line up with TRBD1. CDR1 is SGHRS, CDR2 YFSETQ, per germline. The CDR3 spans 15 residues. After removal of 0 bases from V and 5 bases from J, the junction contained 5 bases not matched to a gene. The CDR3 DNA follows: TGCGCCAGCAGCTTGGGGGACAGGGCTGTGGAGACCCAGTACTTC. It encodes CASSLGDRAVETQYF.

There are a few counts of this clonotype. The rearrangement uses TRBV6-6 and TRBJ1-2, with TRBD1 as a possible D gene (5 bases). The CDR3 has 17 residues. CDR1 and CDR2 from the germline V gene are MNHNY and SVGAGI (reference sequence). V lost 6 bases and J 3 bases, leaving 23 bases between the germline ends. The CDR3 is CASSHSFGGSFDYGYTF. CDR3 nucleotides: TGTGCCAGCAGCCACTCCTTCGGGGGGAGCTTTGACTATGGCTACACCTTC.

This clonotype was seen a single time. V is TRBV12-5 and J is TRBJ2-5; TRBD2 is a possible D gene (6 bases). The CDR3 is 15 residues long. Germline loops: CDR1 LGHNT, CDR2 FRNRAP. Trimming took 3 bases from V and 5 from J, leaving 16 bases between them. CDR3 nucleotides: TGTGCTAGTGGTTTCGGCGGGACCTCCAGGGAGACCCAGTACTTC. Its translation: CASGFGGTSRETQYF. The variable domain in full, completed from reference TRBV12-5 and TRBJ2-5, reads DARVTQTPRHKVTEMGQEVTMRCQPILGHNTVFWYRQTMMQGLELLAYFRNRAPLDDSGMPKDRFSAEMPDATLATLKIQPSEPRDSAVYFCASGFGGTSRETQYFGPGTRLLVL.

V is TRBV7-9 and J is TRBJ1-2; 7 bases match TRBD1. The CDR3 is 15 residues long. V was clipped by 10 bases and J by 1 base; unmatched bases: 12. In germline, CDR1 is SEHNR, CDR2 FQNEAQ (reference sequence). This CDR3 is CAISGETGLNYGYTF. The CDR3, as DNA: TGTGCCATCTCGGGGGAGACAGGGCTTAACTATGGCTACACCTTC.

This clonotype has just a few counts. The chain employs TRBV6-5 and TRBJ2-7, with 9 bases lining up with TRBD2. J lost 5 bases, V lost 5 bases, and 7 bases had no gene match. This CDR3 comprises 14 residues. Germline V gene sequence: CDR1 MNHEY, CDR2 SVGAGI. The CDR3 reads CASSMGLASNEQYF. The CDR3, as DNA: TGTGCCAGCAGTATGGGACTAGCTTCCAACGAGCAGTACTTC.

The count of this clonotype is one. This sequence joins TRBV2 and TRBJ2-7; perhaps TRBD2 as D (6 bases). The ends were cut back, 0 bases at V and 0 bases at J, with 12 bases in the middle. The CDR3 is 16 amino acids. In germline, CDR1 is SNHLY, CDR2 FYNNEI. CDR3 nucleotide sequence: TGTGCCAGCAGTGAAGCGCCTAGCGTCGGCTCCTACGAGCAGTACTTC. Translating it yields CASSEAPSVGSYEQYF.

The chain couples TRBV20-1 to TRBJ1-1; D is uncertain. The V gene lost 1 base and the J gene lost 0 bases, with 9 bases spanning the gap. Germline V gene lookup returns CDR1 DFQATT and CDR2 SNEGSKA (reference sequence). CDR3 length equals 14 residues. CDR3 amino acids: CSARGPRVNTEAFF. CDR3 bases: TGCAGTGCTAGAGGCCCCAGAGTGAACACTGAAGCTTTCTTT.

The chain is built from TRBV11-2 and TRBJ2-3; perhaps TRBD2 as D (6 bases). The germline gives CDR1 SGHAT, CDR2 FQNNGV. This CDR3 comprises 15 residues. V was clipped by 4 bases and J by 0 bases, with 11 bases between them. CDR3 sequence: CASSSIRGSTDTQYF. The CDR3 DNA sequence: TGTGCCAGCAGCTCCATTCGGGGGAGCACAGATACGCAGTATTTT.

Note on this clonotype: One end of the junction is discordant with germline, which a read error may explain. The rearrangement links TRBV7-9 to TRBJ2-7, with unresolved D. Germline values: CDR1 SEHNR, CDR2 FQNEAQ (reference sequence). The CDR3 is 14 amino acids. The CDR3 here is CASSVAESSYEQNF. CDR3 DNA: TGTGCCAGCAGCGTTGCGGAGAGCTCCTACGAGCAGAACTTC.

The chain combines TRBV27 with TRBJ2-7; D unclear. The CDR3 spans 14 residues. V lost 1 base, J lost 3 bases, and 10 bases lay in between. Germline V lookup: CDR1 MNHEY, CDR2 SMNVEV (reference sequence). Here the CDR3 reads CASSLYADLYEQYF. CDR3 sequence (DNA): TGTGCCAGCAGTTTATATGCAGATCTCTACGAGCAGTACTTC.

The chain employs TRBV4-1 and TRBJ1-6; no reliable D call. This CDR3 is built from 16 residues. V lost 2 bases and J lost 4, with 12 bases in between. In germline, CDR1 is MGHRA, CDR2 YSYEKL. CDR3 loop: CASSQPAEGYNSPLHF. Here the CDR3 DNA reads TGCGCCAGCAGCCAACCGGCGGAGGGTTATAATTCACCCCTCCACTTT.

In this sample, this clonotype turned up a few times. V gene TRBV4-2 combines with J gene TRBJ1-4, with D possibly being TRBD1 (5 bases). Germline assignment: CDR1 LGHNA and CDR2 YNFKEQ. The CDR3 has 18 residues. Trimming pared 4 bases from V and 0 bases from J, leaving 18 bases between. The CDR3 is CASSLRWDGETTNEKLFF. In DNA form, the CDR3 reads TGTGCCAGCAGCCTAAGGTGGGACGGGGAAACAACTAATGAAAAACTGTTTTTT.

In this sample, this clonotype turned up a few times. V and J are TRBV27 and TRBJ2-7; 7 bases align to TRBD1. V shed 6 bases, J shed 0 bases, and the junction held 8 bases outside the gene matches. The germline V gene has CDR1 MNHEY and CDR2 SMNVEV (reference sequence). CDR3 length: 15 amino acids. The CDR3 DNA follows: TGTGCCAGCAGGCATCTCGGACAGGACTCCTACGAGCAGTACTTC. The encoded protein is CASRHLGQDSYEQYF.

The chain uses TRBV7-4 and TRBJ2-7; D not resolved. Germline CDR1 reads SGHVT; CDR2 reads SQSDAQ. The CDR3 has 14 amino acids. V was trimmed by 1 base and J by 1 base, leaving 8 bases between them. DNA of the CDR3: TGTGCCAGCAGCTTAGGACAACAGTCCTACGAGCAGTACTTC. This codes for CASSLGQQSYEQYF.

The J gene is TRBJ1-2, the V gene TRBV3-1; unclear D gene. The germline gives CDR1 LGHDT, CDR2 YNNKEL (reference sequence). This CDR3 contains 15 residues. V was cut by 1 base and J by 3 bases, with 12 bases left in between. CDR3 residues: CASSQVAGRDYGYTF. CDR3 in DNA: TGTGCCAGCAGCCAAGTCGCAGGACGAGACTATGGCTACACCTTC.

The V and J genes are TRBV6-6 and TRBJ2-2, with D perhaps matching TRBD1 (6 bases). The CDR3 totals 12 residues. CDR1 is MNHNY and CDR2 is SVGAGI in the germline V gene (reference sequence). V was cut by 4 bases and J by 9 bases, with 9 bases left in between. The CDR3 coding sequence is TGTGCCAGCAGTTTACAGGGACGGGAGCTGTTTTTT. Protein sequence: CASSLQGRELFF.

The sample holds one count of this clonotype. The DNA of the CDR3 is TGTGCCAGCAGCCCGGCTTCTGAGGGACAGACCACAGATACGCAGTATTTT. Its translation is CASSPASEGQTTDTQYF. The chain couples TRBV7-7 to TRBJ2-3; 7 bases match TRBD1. Germline CDR1 and CDR2: SSHAT and FNYEAQ (reference sequence). The CDR3 sequence is 17 residues long. V lost 5 bases to trimming and J lost 2 bases; unmatched junction nucleotides: 13. The complete variable domain, with remaining parts taken from reference TRBV7-7 and TRBJ2-3, reads GAGVSQSPRYKVTKRGQDVTLRCDPISSHATLYWYQQALGQGPEFLTYFNYEAQPDKSGLPSDRFSAERPEGSISTLTIQRTEQRDSAMYRCASSPASEGQTTDTQYFGPGTRLTVL.

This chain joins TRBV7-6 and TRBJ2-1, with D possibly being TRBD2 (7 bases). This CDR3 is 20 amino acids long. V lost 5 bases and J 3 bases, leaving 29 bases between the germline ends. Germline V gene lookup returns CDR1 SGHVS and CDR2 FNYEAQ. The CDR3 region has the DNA TGTGCCAGCAGCGCAATATGGCCCGAGGCGGGGGCTTTCTACTACAATGAGCAGTTCTTC. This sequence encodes CASSAIWPEAGAFYYNEQFF.

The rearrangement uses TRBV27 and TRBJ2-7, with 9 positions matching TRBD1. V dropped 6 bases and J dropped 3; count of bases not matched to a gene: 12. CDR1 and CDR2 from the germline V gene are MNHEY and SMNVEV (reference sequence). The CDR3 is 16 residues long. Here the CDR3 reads CASSPKVQGARYEQYF. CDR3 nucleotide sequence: TGTGCCAGCAGCCCTAAAGTACAGGGGGCGCGCTACGAGCAGTACTTC.

The CDR3 DNA reads TGTGCCATCAGACTAGCGGGGGGGCCGTCCGGGGAGCTGTTTTTT. Amino acids: CAIRLAGGPSGELFF. J is TRBJ2-2 and V is TRBV10-3; 13 bases agree with TRBD2. Germline V gene lookup returns CDR1 ENHRY and CDR2 SYGVKD. The trim removed 6 bases at V and 6 bases at J, leaving 4 bases unmatched. This CDR3 is built from 15 residues.

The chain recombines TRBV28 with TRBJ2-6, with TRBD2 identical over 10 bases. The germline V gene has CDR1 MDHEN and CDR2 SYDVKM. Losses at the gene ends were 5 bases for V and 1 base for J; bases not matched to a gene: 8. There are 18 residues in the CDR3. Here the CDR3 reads CASSEQRGGTSGANVLTF. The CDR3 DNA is TGTGCCAGCAGTGAGCAGCGGGGGGGCACTTCTGGGGCCAACGTCCTGACTTTC.